This T cell receptor beta chain was retrieved from a study of regulatory T cells in long-lasting Graves disease. About this clonotype: This sequence may be a read error, since a much larger clone differs from it by one base.

As to time point: newly diagnosed GD, antithyroid drugs for less than 3 months. RNA isolated from PBMCs was used to make the TCR library. The authors drew around 9 milliliters of peripheral blood into EDTA tubes. Through Arm-PCR of CDR3 regions and iRepertoire HTBI primers, TCR beta libraries were built. MiXCR, run by TCRdb on the multiplex PCR reads, gives a single entry per CDR3 protein. The sample includes a few hundred thousand distinct CDR3 sequences, roughly 10% of them seen just once. These data are also associated with another study on T cells in Graves' hyperthyroidism and ophthalmopathy. From that study: Most thyroid-expanded clonotypes above 0.001 were also found in blood.

This receptor was obtained from a woman aged 18-29 years with Graves disease. The specimen was peripheral blood mononuclear cells (PBMCs), collected at new diagnosis, from a patient treated with antithyroid drugs.

The CDR3 spells CSVSGITETFF. The DNA of the CDR3 is TGCAGCGTTTCCGGGATAACTGAAACTTTCTTT. This chain joins TRBV29-1 and TRBJ1-1; D unclear. Germline V lookup: CDR1 SQVTM, CDR2 ANQGSEA. The CDR3 runs to 11 residues.